This TCR beta chain comes out of a study of CD8 T cells in ankylosing spondylitis. Findings of the study overall: The authors reported significant enrichment of disease-linked clones in matched ankylosing spondylitis synovial fluid.

Comments on this clonotype: What it recognizes is unknown.

TCRdb re-called the 5' RACE reads through MiXCR, storing one row per CDR3 protein. Counted here are 200,000 to 250,000 distinct CDR3 sequences, roughly a tenth occurring once; the ten biggest clones make up approximately 20%. Germline V CDR1 and CDR2: KGHSH, LQKENI. Trimming removed 6 bases from V and 7 bases from J; junction bases left unmatched: 9. The CDR3 totals 15 residues. The receptor's source is a male donor with ankylosing spondylitis or in good health (not recorded which). Specimen: blood, either unsorted or a sorted T cell fraction (not recorded which). This chain links TRBV18 with TRBJ2-1; TRBD1 matches 10 bases. Here the CDR3 reads CASSRDRGSWNEQFF. Written as DNA, the CDR3 is TGTGCCAGCTCCCGGGACAGGGGTTCGTGGAATGAGCAGTTCTTC.